This T cell receptor beta chain originates from a study of a mutant IDH1 vaccine in newly diagnosed glioma. Study conclusions and caveats: There were vaccine-induced immune responses in around 93% of the patients.

Generated by immunoSEQ multiplex PCR, the TCRdb table keeps only in-frame clones and is missing some. Of about 100,000 clones in the sample, roughly 77% were seen once. Regarding time point: baseline, week 1 (first vaccination visit). The treatment: pre-vaccination baseline after standard-of-care therapy. The V end was cut by 1 base, the J end by 12 bases, with 19 bases between. Looked up from germline, CDR1 is SGHRS and CDR2 is YFSETQ. CDR3 length equals 15 residues. With respect to this clone: The target antigen is unknown.

The genes are TRBV5-1 and TRBJ1-4, with D possibly being TRBD1 (5 bases). The source is a man aged 40-50 years with glioma. The source was PBMCs, collected from a glioma patient treated with radiotherapy, temozolomide or both. This CDR3 is CASSLTQGRGEELFF. In nucleotides, the CDR3 is TGCGCCAGCAGCTTGACCCAAGGAAGGGGAGAGGAACTGTTTTTT.